This T cell receptor (beta chain) was sequenced during a study of Tregs in tolerant kidney transplant recipients. Study observations and caveats: No direct test of biological reproducibility was done here. Tregs expanded with activated donor B cells seemed most donor-specific. Tolerant patients' donor-specific Tregs expanded beyond overall Tregs, suggesting antigen-driven growth.

Sequencing was performed with immunoSEQ multiplex PCR; in TCRdb, only in-frame clones are kept and a portion is missing. Counted here are roughly 64,000 clones, approximately 89% occurring once; the ten biggest clones make up 3.8%. This clone was counted a single time. Antigen unknown. After removal of 4 bases from V and 3 bases from J, the junction contained 5 bases not matched to a gene. CDR1 is LNHNV, CDR2 YYDKDF, per germline (reference sequence). CDR3 length: 15 residues. Recipients received nonmyeloablative bone marrow transplants from related graft donors, with transient mixed chimerism. CD4+CD25+CD127- Tregs, CD4+CD25- non-Tregs, CD4 and CD8 cells were sorted.

The sample here was CD4+ T cells from blood (PBMCs), taken 6 months after the transplant. The origin of this receptor is a human patient who received a combined kidney and bone marrow transplant. Some of these T cells may belong to the graft donor. The gene calls are TRBV15 and TRBJ1-4, with TRBD1 matching 7 bases. CDR3 protein: CATSNDRAPNEKLFF. The DNA of the CDR3 is TGTGCCACCAGCAACGACAGGGCTCCTAATGAAAAACTGTTTTTT.